The 31 T cell receptor beta chains presented below share a single source sample, sequenced in a study of blood T cell repertoires in COVID-19. Clones were sequenced by immunoSEQ multiplex PCR, and TCRdb holds only the in-frame ones, with some missing. The data contain 250,000 to 350,000 clones, more than 70% of them singletons. The sequencing input was peripheral blood. Receptors originate from a woman in her 30s with COVID-19, enrolled during active disease.

This chain uses TRBV10-3 with TRBJ2-2; the match to TRBD1 covers 9 bases. CDR1 and CDR2 from the germline V gene are ENHRY and SYGVKD. J lost 5 bases, V lost 4 bases, and 5 bases had no gene match. The CDR3 covers 15 residues. CDR3: CAISALTGGTGELFF. CDR3 sequence (DNA): TGTGCCATCAGTGCCTTGACAGGGGGGACCGGGGAGCTGTTTTTT.

The chain recombines TRBV11-2 with TRBJ1-2; the D gene is possibly TRBD1 (6 bases). Trimming removed 5 bases from V and 8 bases from J, with 18 bases in between. The CDR3 sequence is 14 residues long. CDR1 and CDR2 from the germline V gene are SGHAT and FQNNGV. This CDR3 is CASSADSLSSGYTF. CDR3 coding DNA: TGTGCCAGCAGCGCGGACAGTCTGAGTAGCGGCTACACCTTC. Complete variable domain (other parts from reference TRBV11-2 and TRBJ1-2): EAGVAQSPRYKIIEKRQSVAFWCNPISGHATLYWYQQILGQGPKLLIQFQNNGVVDDSQLPKDRFSAERLKGVDSTLKIQPAKLEDSAVYLCASSADSLSSGYTFGSGTRLTVV.

V is TRBV7-2 and J is TRBJ2-1; maybe TRBD2 (5 bases). Looked up from germline, CDR1 is SGHTA and CDR2 is FQGNSA. The CDR3 has 16 amino acids. V lost 0 bases and J lost 3, with 12 bases in between. The CDR3 here is CASSLAASQLYNEQFF. For the CDR3, the DNA is TGTGCCAGCAGCTTAGCGGCTAGCCAACTCTACAATGAGCAGTTCTTC.

The chain carries TRBV5-5 and TRBJ2-4, with 7 bases identical to TRBD2. The CDR3 has 17 amino acids. V dropped 0 bases and J dropped 1; count of bases not matched to a gene: 7. Germline V CDR1 and CDR2: SGHKS, YYEKEE (reference sequence). The CDR3 protein is CASSLGLGREAKNIQYF. The CDR3, as DNA: TGTGCCAGCAGCTTGGGTTTGGGGAGGGAGGCCAAAAACATTCAGTACTTC.

This chain uses TRBV19 with TRBJ1-5, with TRBD1 matching over 9 bases. The ends lost 3 bases at V and 6 bases at J; junction bases unmatched: 3. The CDR3 length is 14 residues. Germline loops: CDR1 LNHDA, CDR2 SQIVND (reference sequence). Here the CDR3 reads CASSITQGAQPQHF. The DNA of the CDR3 is TGTGCCAGTAGTATCACACAGGGGGCTCAGCCCCAGCATTTT.

The J gene is TRBJ2-7, the V gene TRBV6-6; TRBD1 aligns across 9 bases. The CDR3 spans 13 residues. Trimming removed 6 bases from V and 3 bases from J; junction bases left unmatched: 3. In germline, CDR1 is MNHNY, CDR2 SVGAGI (reference sequence). The CDR3 spells CASSSGQGYEQYF. In DNA form, the CDR3 reads TGTGCCAGCAGCTCGGGACAGGGCTACGAGCAGTACTTC.

The V and J genes are TRBV6-1 and TRBJ2-1, with 9 bases that match TRBD2. The CDR3 consists of 16 residues. Trimming at V came to 1 base and at J to 8 bases, leaving 9 bases not matched to a gene. The germline CDR1 and CDR2 sequences are MNHNS and SASEGT. The CDR3: CASSEGLAGVGYEQFF. As DNA, the CDR3 is TGTGCCAGCAGTGAAGGTTTAGCGGGAGTTGGGTATGAGCAGTTCTTC.

V usage is TRBV3-1 (or the pseudogene TRBV3-2) and J usage is TRBJ2-5; D is possibly TRBD2 (7 bases). V lost 5 bases and J lost 4, with 14 bases in between. Germline CDR1 and CDR2: LGHDT and YNNKEL (reference sequence). The CDR3 extends over 14 amino acids. CDR3 protein: CASSYRGGGETQYF. CDR3 nucleotide sequence: TGTGCCAGCAGCTATCGGGGAGGGGGAGAGACCCAGTACTTC.

This chain uses TRBV5-6 with TRBJ2-7, with 9 positions matching TRBD2. This CDR3 has 15 amino acids. Trimming removed 2 bases from V and 5 bases from J; junction bases left unmatched: 8. Germline CDR1 and CDR2: SGHDT and YYEEEE. The CDR3, as DNA: TGTGCCAGCAGCTTTGGCGGGAGGGCGGGAGACGAGCAGTACTTC. It specifies CASSFGGRAGDEQYF.

The J gene is TRBJ2-2, the V gene TRBV19, with 13 bases fitting TRBD2. V was pared by 6 bases and J by 1 base, with 8 bases of the junction left unmatched. The CDR3 has 18 residues. Germline-derived CDR1 and CDR2 are LNHDA and SQIVND (reference sequence). This CDR3 is CASSVRTSGSGNTGELFF. In DNA, the CDR3 is TGTGCCAGTAGCGTAAGGACTAGCGGGAGCGGGAACACCGGGGAGCTGTTTTTT.

The chain has TRBV7-2 and TRBJ2-7; D uncertain. Germline V gene sequence: CDR1 SGHTA, CDR2 FQGNSA. Trimming took 3 bases from V and 7 from J, leaving 10 bases between them. The CDR3 has 12 amino acids. The CDR3 sequence: CASSFGSGEQYF. The CDR3 DNA follows: TGTGCCAGCAGCTTCGGGTCTGGAGAGCAGTACTTC.

Notes on this clone: This sample also contains other DNA sequences that code for the same CDR3. The chain employs TRBV6-5 and TRBJ2-3; D is unresolved. Germline V gene sequence: CDR1 MNHEY, CDR2 SVGAGI. The CDR3 totals 13 residues. Trimming stripped 3 bases from V and 2 bases from J, with 6 bases between. CDR3 sequence: CASSYSNTDTQYF. In nucleotides, the CDR3 is TGTGCCAGCAGTTATTCCAACACAGATACGCAGTATTTT.

The chain uses TRBV2 and TRBJ1-5; a possible D gene is TRBD1 (6 bases). Looked up from germline, CDR1 is SNHLY and CDR2 is FYNNEI. V lost 6 bases to trimming and J lost 7 bases, with 13 bases between them. The CDR3 sequence is 13 residues long. In DNA, the CDR3 is TGTGCCAGCAGGGCCATACAGGGCCAGCCCCAGCATTTT. This gives the protein CASRAIQGQPQHF.

This clone was observed a handful of times. This chain joins TRBV2 and TRBJ2-5; TRBD2 matches at 13 bases. CDR1 is SNHLY and CDR2 is FYNNEI in the germline V gene. After removal of 1 base from V and 4 bases from J, the junction contained 0 bases not matched to a gene. The CDR3 length is 15 residues. CDR3 DNA: TGTGCCAGCAGTGAAGGGACTAGCGGGGGAGAGACCCAGTACTTC. Translated: CASSEGTSGGETQYF.

This clone occurred once. V usage is TRBV9 and J usage is TRBJ1-3; no definite D call. CDR3 length: 16 amino acids. CDR1 is SGDLS and CDR2 is YYNGEE in the germline V gene. Deletions cut 4 bases from V and 0 bases from J, with 14 bases between. CDR3 loop: CASSPLGSYSGNTIYF. The CDR3, as DNA: TGTGCCAGCAGCCCCCTGGGGAGCTACTCTGGAAACACCATATATTTT. The whole variable domain, filled in from reference TRBV9 and TRBJ1-3, reads DSGVTQTPKHLITATGQRVTLRCSPRSGDLSVYWYQQSLDQGLQFLIQYYNGEERAKGNILERFSAQQFPDLHSELNLSSLELGDSALYFCASSPLGSYSGNTIYFGEGSWLTVV.

The chain has TRBV15 and TRBJ2-5, with 8 bases matching TRBD1. The V segment lost 3 bases and the J segment 4 bases; nucleotides outside the gene matches: 7. The CDR3 runs 15 residues. The germline V gene encodes CDR1 LNHNV and CDR2 YYDKDF (reference sequence). Here the CDR3 reads CATSSRTGGGETQYF. The DNA for the CDR3 is TGTGCCACCAGCAGTCGAACAGGGGGAGGAGAGACCCAGTACTTC.

This chain connects TRBV7-9 to TRBJ1-5; D uncertain. Germline lookup yields CDR1 SEHNR and CDR2 FQNEAQ (reference sequence). The CDR3 runs 12 residues. Trimming left V 2 bases short and J 8 bases short, with 7 bases between. The CDR3 is CASSLNLKPQHF. In nucleotides, the CDR3 is TGTGCCAGCAGCTTAAATCTTAAGCCCCAGCATTTT. The full variable domain, in which reference TRBV7-9 and TRBJ1-5 provide the parts outside the CDR3, is DTGVSQNPRHKITKRGQNVTFRCDPISEHNRLYWYRQTLGQGPEFLTYFQNEAQLEKSRLLSDRFSAERPKGSFSTLEIQRTEQGDSAMYLCASSLNLKPQHFGDGTRLSIL.

The rearrangement links TRBV28 to TRBJ2-6; the D gene is possibly TRBD1 (6 bases). The CDR3 consists of 15 residues. CDR1 MDHEN and CDR2 SYDVKM come from the germline V gene. V was shortened by 5 bases and J by 4 bases, with 12 bases between the two germline ends. This CDR3 is CASSPTGPGANVLTF. CDR3 DNA sequence: TGTGCCAGCAGTCCTACAGGGCCAGGGGCCAACGTCCTGACTTTC.

This clone appeared a single time. V is TRBV5-5 and J is TRBJ1-4; the D gene is possibly TRBD1 (6 bases). Germline V gene lookup returns CDR1 SGHKS and CDR2 YYEKEE (reference sequence). This CDR3 has 15 amino acids. V was trimmed by 4 bases and J by 2 bases, leaving 12 bases between them. The CDR3 spells CASSMRTVTNEKLFF. In nucleotides, the CDR3 is TGTGCCAGCAGCATGAGGACAGTGACTAATGAAAAACTGTTTTTT.

This chain links TRBV5-5 with TRBJ1-2; no definite D call. Germline-derived CDR1 and CDR2 are SGHKS and YYEKEE (reference sequence). V was trimmed by 0 bases and J by 1 base, leaving 13 bases between them. The CDR3 is 16 amino acids. The CDR3 nucleotides read TGTGCCAGCAGCTTGGAAAGGCTAGGAAGTAACTATGGCTACACCTTC. As protein: CASSLERLGSNYGYTF.

With respect to this clone: Relative to the germline gene, one junction end is altered; a read error may explain this. The chain has TRBV4-2 and TRBJ2-1; 8 bases line up with TRBD1. In germline, CDR1 is LGHNA, CDR2 YNFKEQ. This CDR3 is built from 16 residues. CDR3 amino acids: CAGSQDGQGVYNEQFF. Written as DNA, the CDR3 is TGTGCCGGCAGCCAGGACGGACAGGGAGTCTACAATGAGCAGTTCTTC.

The J gene is TRBJ2-2, the V gene TRBV4-1; TRBD2 matches 13 bases. The CDR3 is 15 amino acids. The V segment lost 4 bases and the J segment 9 bases; nucleotides outside the gene matches: 5. Germline V lookup: CDR1 MGHRA, CDR2 YSYEKL. CDR3 loop: CASSRTGTSGRELFF. In nucleotides, the CDR3 is TGCGCCAGCAGCCGGACCGGGACTAGCGGGAGGGAGCTGTTTTTT.

The CDR3 DNA reads TGCGCCAGCAGCTGGGGAAACGCGGACTTCACAGATACGCAGTATTTT. This gives the protein CASSWGNADFTDTQYF. The chain uses TRBV5-1 and TRBJ2-3; the D gene is possibly TRBD2 (5 bases). Germline CDR1 is SGHRS and CDR2 is YFSETQ. V shed 3 bases and J shed 2 bases, with 16 bases lying between them. The CDR3 sequence is 16 residues long.

The chain has TRBV30 and TRBJ2-7; 14 bases are shared with TRBD2. J was trimmed by 3 bases and V by 2 bases; bases with no gene match: 3. Germline V gene sequence: CDR1 GTSNPN, CDR2 SVGIG (reference sequence). The CDR3 is 15 residues long. CDR3 region: CAWSRGLAGGYEQYF. CDR3 sequence (DNA): TGTGCCTGGAGTCGCGGACTAGCGGGGGGCTACGAGCAGTACTTC.

V is TRBV6-2 or TRBV6-3 and J is TRBJ1-1; tentatively, D is TRBD1 (5 bases). Germline assignment: CDR1 MNHEY and CDR2 SVGEGT. The CDR3 runs to 14 residues. V lost 0 bases, J lost 3 bases, and 8 bases lay in between. In DNA form, the CDR3 reads TGTGCCAGCAGTTACTCGCAGGGTGACACTGAAGCTTTCTTT. This encodes CASSYSQGDTEAFF.

V and J are TRBV6-5 and TRBJ2-7; perhaps TRBD1 as D (6 bases). The CDR3 is 15 amino acids. The V gene's germline CDR1 is MNHEY and CDR2 SVGAGI. V dropped 2 bases and J dropped 5 bases, with 16 bases sitting between them. CDR3 protein: CASSYSTGIVDEQYF. Written as DNA, the CDR3 is TGTGCCAGCAGTTACAGCACAGGGATCGTAGACGAGCAGTACTTC.

This chain uses TRBV24-1 with TRBJ2-5, with 7 bases fitting TRBD1. With V trimmed by 2 bases and J by 5 bases, 10 bases remained unmatched. This CDR3 has 16 residues. In germline, CDR1 is KGHDR, CDR2 SFDVKD. CDR3 residues: CATSDSGGGTAETQYF. DNA of the CDR3: TGTGCCACCAGTGATTCTGGGGGTGGGACAGCTGAGACCCAGTACTTC.

V usage is TRBV27 and J usage is TRBJ1-5; 9 bases line up with TRBD1. This CDR3 is 16 amino acids long. Germline V gene lookup returns CDR1 MNHEY and CDR2 SMNVEV (reference sequence). The ends lost 5 bases at V and 2 bases at J; junction bases unmatched: 7. The CDR3 DNA reads TGTGCCAGCAGTCCCCACAGGGGGCAGGGCAATCAGCCCCAGCATTTT. Amino acids: CASSPHRGQGNQPQHF.

The rearrangement joins TRBV12-3 or TRBV12-4 to TRBJ2-3; D is unresolved. Trimming took 5 bases from V and 5 from J, leaving 8 bases between them. This CDR3 spans 12 amino acids. CDR3 bases: TGTGCCAGCAGTCCCTTCGGAGATACGCAGTATTTT. This gives the protein CASSPFGDTQYF.

The V and J genes are TRBV5-6 and TRBJ2-2, with 7 bases fitting TRBD2. Germline CDR1 reads SGHDT; CDR2 reads YYEEEE. The CDR3 loop spans 15 amino acids. The V gene end was trimmed by 4 bases and the J gene end by 8 bases; junction bases not matched to a gene: 11. This CDR3 reads CASSRAGLSPGELFF. The CDR3 DNA is TGTGCCAGCAGCAGAGCGGGACTGAGTCCTGGGGAGCTGTTTTTT.

V gene TRBV10-3 combines with J gene TRBJ2-1, with TRBD2 matching 7 bases. The germline gives CDR1 ENHRY, CDR2 SYGVKD. V was clipped by 0 bases and J by 4 bases; unmatched bases: 3. The CDR3 totals 15 residues. CDR3 region: CAISESVGGYNEQFF. The CDR3 region has the DNA TGTGCCATCAGTGAGTCGGTGGGAGGGTACAATGAGCAGTTCTTC.